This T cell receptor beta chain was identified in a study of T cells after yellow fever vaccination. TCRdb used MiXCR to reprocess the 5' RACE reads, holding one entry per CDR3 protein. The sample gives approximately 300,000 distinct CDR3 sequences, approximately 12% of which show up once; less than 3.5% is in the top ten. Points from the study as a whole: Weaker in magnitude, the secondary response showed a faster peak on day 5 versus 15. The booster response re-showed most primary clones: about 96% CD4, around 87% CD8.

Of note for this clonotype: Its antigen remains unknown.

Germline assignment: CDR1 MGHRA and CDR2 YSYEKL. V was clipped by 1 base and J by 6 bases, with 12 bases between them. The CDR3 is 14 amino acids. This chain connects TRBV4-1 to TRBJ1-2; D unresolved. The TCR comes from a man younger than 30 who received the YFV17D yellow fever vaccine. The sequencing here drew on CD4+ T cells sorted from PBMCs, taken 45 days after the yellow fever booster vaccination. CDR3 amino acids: CASSQATARNGYTF. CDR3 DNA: TGCGCCAGCAGCCAAGCAACAGCGCGAAATGGCTACACCTTC.